Listed here are 32 T cell receptor beta chains from one sample, sequenced in a study of T-cell reconstitution after alpha-beta-depleted transplantation in children. Molecular barcoding with unique molecular identifiers was used for the TCRbeta library. Each CDR3 protein is one row after TCRdb ran MiXCR on the PCR reads. The sample holds hundreds of thousands of distinct CDR3 sequences, about 8.7% seen once. The sequences come from PBMCs, mostly from graft donor cells, collected 360 days after TCRalphabeta/CD19-depleted stem cell transplant. These receptor sequences come from a male patient between 2 and 15 years old who had a stem cell transplant for acute myeloid leukemia, so the T cells may come from the graft donor.

This clonotype was counted ten times or more. The J gene is TRBJ2-2, the V gene TRBV28; D is perhaps TRBD2 (6 bases). This CDR3 contains 17 residues. Germline-derived CDR1 and CDR2 are MDHEN and SYDVKM. Between the trimmed V and J ends, which lost 4 bases and 3 bases, there was a span of 18 bases. The CDR3 is CASSSNPTGGYTGELFF. CDR3 bases: TGTGCCAGCAGTTCCAATCCCACAGGAGGGTACACCGGGGAGCTGTTTTTT.

The chain uses TRBV12-3 or TRBV12-4 and TRBJ2-7; D might be TRBD1 (6 bases). The CDR3 loop spans 14 amino acids. The ends were cut back, 6 bases at V and 4 bases at J, with 16 bases in the middle. CDR3 sequence reads: CASSSGTPKYEQYF. CDR3 bases: TGTGCCAGCAGCTCTGGGACACCGAAATACGAGCAGTACTTC.

This clonotype was seen ten or more times. Mismatch with germline at one junction end may stem from a read error. The J gene is TRBJ2-5, the V gene TRBV5-1; no reliable D call. Germline loops: CDR1 SGHRS, CDR2 YFSETQ. The CDR3 covers 14 residues. The CDR3 DNA sequence: TGCGCCAGCAGCTTGGGGCAAGGTACCCCCTCTGGAGTTTTC. Its protein product is CASSLGQGTPSGVF.

The chain links TRBV20-1 to TRBJ1-5; no clear D gene. CDR1 and CDR2 (germline): DFQATT, SNEGSKA (reference sequence). This CDR3 has 14 amino acids. V lost 2 bases and J 0 bases, leaving 8 bases between the germline ends. The CDR3 nucleotides are TGCAGTGCTAGACAGTCCTATAGCAATCAGCCCCAGCATTTT. Its protein product is CSARQSYSNQPQHF.

This clonotype was detected ten times or more. The chain uses TRBV7-6 and TRBJ2-1; TRBD2 is a possible D gene (6 bases). The CDR3 is made up of 16 amino acids. The germline V and J ends were trimmed by 0 bases and 1 base, with 10 bases remaining between them. The V gene's germline CDR1 is SGHVS and CDR2 FNYEAQ. In nucleotides, the CDR3 is TGTGCCAGCAGCTTAGCCACGGGGAGGTCCTACAATGAGCAGTTCTTC. Its translation is CASSLATGRSYNEQFF. Looking up the rest from reference TRBV7-6 and TRBJ2-1 gives the full variable domain: GAGVSQSPRYKVTKRGQDVALRCDPISGHVSLYWYRQALGQGPEFLTYFNYEAQQDKSGLPNDRFSAERPEGSISTLTIQRTEQRDSAMYRCASSLATGRSYNEQFFGPGTRLTVL.

This clonotype was recorded at least ten times. Relative to the germline gene, one junction end is altered; a read error may explain this. The J gene is TRBJ2-5, the V gene TRBV5-1; a weak D match, TRBD1 (5 bases). The length of the CDR3 is 14 residues. Germline V gene data show CDR1 as SGHRS and CDR2 as YFSETQ. DNA for the CDR3: TGTGCCAGCAGTTTAGCAGGGTTACAAGAGACCCAGTACTTC. It specifies CASSLAGLQETQYF.

The genes are TRBV20-1 and TRBJ2-1; perhaps TRBD2 as D (6 bases). In germline, CDR1 is DFQATT, CDR2 SNEGSKA (reference sequence). This CDR3 comprises 14 residues. Trimming took off 6 bases at V and 4 bases at J, with 16 bases between the two ends. CDR3 sequence reads: CSARSGSGYNEQFF. Written as DNA, the CDR3 is TGCAGTGCCCGAAGCGGGTCAGGTTACAATGAGCAGTTCTTC.

The rearrangement links TRBV12-3 or TRBV12-4 to TRBJ2-2; D ambiguous. The germline V and J ends were trimmed by 0 bases and 4 bases, with 9 bases remaining between them. This CDR3 is 15 amino acids long. For the CDR3, the DNA is TGTGCCAGCAGTTTAGCGGCTAAGGGCACCGGGGAGCTGTTTTTT. It encodes CASSLAAKGTGELFF.

The CDR3, as DNA: TGCGCCAGCAGCCTTACAGGGTACGAGCAGTACTTC. Encoded protein: CASSLTGYEQYF. This chain joins TRBV5-1 and TRBJ2-7; D is perhaps TRBD1 (6 bases). The CDR3 totals 12 residues. Germline V gene sequence: CDR1 SGHRS, CDR2 YFSETQ. V shed 4 bases and J shed 4 bases, with 9 bases lying between them.

This clonotype was recorded at least ten times. The chain carries TRBV10-2 and TRBJ2-3, with 12 bases identical to TRBD1. The CDR3 is 17 residues long. From germline, CDR1 is WSHSY and CDR2 SAAADI. V was pared by 3 bases and J by 3 bases, with 7 bases of the junction left unmatched. CDR3 in DNA: TGCGCCAGCAGTGACCCGGGACAGGGGGCGAGGACAGATACGCAGTATTTT. This gives the protein CASSDPGQGARTDTQYF.

This clonotype was detected many times. The chain links TRBV6-5 to TRBJ1-2, with a possible D match to TRBD1 (5 bases). CDR1 MNHEY and CDR2 SVGAGI come from the germline V gene. V was cut by 5 bases and J by 10 bases, with 17 bases left in between. The CDR3 is 13 residues long. The DNA of the CDR3 is TGTGCCAGCAGTCTCACCAGGGAGCCTGACTACACCTTC. Residues: CASSLTREPDYTF.

The genes are TRBV3-1 and TRBJ2-7, with D possibly TRBD1 on 5 matching bases. This CDR3 contains 15 residues. Deletions cut 1 base from V and 0 bases from J, with 10 bases between. Looked up from germline, CDR1 is LGHDT and CDR2 is YNNKEL (reference sequence). In DNA, the CDR3 is TGTGCCAGCAGCCAAGCAGGGCAGGGCTCCTACGAGCAGTACGTC. This encodes CASSQAGQGSYEQYV.

This clonotype showed up many times. The rearrangement joins TRBV15 to TRBJ1-1; D remains unclear. There are 15 residues in the CDR3. V was cut by 5 bases and J by 1 base, with 14 bases left in between. The V gene's germline CDR1 is LNHNV and CDR2 YYDKDF (reference sequence). In nucleotides, the CDR3 is TGTGCCACCAGCCCCGGACGCCCCTGGAACACTGAAGCTTTCTTT. Translating it yields CATSPGRPWNTEAFF.

In this sample, this clonotype turned up many times. The CDR3 here is CASSSGGSYEQYF. The CDR3 DNA follows: TGTGCCAGCAGCAGTGGGGGTTCCTACGAGCAGTACTTC. The chain carries TRBV12-3 or TRBV12-4 and TRBJ2-7, with D tentatively TRBD1 or TRBD2 (5 bases each). There are 13 residues in the CDR3. V was trimmed by 6 bases and J by 1 base, leaving 10 bases between them.

This clonotype was seen a few times. This chain links TRBV6-1 with TRBJ2-7; a possible D gene is TRBD1 (5 bases). The germline V gene encodes CDR1 MNHNS and CDR2 SASEGT. The CDR3 has 13 amino acids. Trimming removed 10 bases at V and 1 base at J, with 14 bases between. CDR3: CATRSGNSYEQYF. The CDR3 DNA is TGTGCCACCCGATCAGGGAATTCCTACGAGCAGTACTTC.

There are many counts of this clonotype. The chain joins TRBV10-3 to TRBJ2-2, with 7 bases fitting TRBD1. The germline V gene has CDR1 ENHRY and CDR2 SYGVKD. J lost 2 bases, V lost 6 bases, and 9 bases had no gene match. The CDR3 has 16 amino acids. In nucleotides, the CDR3 is TGTGCCATCAGAGATAAGACAGGGCGTAACACCGGGGAGCTGTTTTTT. Protein sequence: CAIRDKTGRNTGELFF.

In this sample, this clonotype turned up a few times. The CDR3 bases are TGTGCCAGCAGCCCTCTGGCGGCCCAGGATACGCAGTATTTT. Translating gives CASSPLAAQDTQYF. V is TRBV12-3 or TRBV12-4 and J is TRBJ2-3; D uncertain. This CDR3 contains 14 residues. V lost 6 bases and J 6 bases, leaving 16 bases between the germline ends.

This clonotype was observed a handful of times. The CDR3 protein is CASSLAPGQSGTSSYNEQFF. The CDR3 DNA follows: TGTGCCAGCAGCTTAGCCCCGGGACAGTCCGGGACTAGCAGTTACAATGAGCAGTTCTTC. V gene TRBV7-8 combines with J gene TRBJ2-1; TRBD2 agrees at 9 bases. This CDR3 spans 20 amino acids. CDR1 is SGHVS, CDR2 FQNEAQ, per germline. J was trimmed by 4 bases and V by 0 bases; bases with no gene match: 16. The whole variable domain, filled in from reference TRBV7-8 and TRBJ2-1, reads GAGVSQSPRYKVAKRGQDVALRCDPISGHVSLFWYQQALGQGPEFLTYFQNEAQLDKSGLPSDRFFAERPEGSVSTLKIQRTQQEDSAVYLCASSLAPGQSGTSSYNEQFFGPGTRLTVL.

The V call is TRBV5-1, the J call TRBJ1-2; 7 bases align to TRBD1. V was pared by 1 base and J by 6 bases, with 9 bases of the junction left unmatched. The germline gives CDR1 SGHRS, CDR2 YFSETQ. CDR3 size: 15 residues. The CDR3 protein is CASSLQGQSLDGYTF. CDR3 in DNA: TGCGCCAGCAGCTTGCAGGGACAGTCCCTCGATGGCTACACCTTC.

The table lists this clonotype with many counts. The chain joins TRBV20-1 to TRBJ1-1; D unresolved. Between the trimmed V and J ends, which lost 4 bases and 1 base, there was a span of 10 bases. CDR3 length equals 13 residues. In germline, CDR1 is DFQATT, CDR2 SNEGSKA (reference sequence). The CDR3 here is CSANRFTNTEAFF. As DNA, the CDR3 is TGCAGTGCTAATCGGTTCACGAACACTGAAGCTTTCTTT.

This clonotype was recorded at least ten times. The chain links TRBV29-1 to TRBJ2-1; TRBD1 might be the D (6 bases). Per germline, CDR1 SQVTM and CDR2 ANQGSEA. The CDR3 spans 14 residues. Trimming stripped 3 bases from V and 10 bases from J, with 19 bases between. CDR3 loop: CSVDSQGLLREQFF. The DNA of the CDR3 is TGCAGCGTTGATTCTCAGGGGCTTTTAAGGGAGCAGTTCTTC.

In this sample, this clonotype turned up many times. This chain joins TRBV12-3 or TRBV12-4 and TRBJ2-2; 9 bases are a match to TRBD2. Trimming cost V 6 bases and J 7 bases; bases outside gene matches: 6. The CDR3 loop spans 14 amino acids. The CDR3 region is CASSPGLAGGELFF. The CDR3 bases are TGTGCCAGCAGCCCGGGACTAGCCGGCGGGGAGCTGTTTTTT.

Ten or more counts support this clonotype. The chain employs TRBV6-1 and TRBJ2-2; possible D gene TRBD1, 6 bases. V lost 4 bases and J lost 1, with 10 bases in between. The CDR3 totals 15 residues. Germline CDR1 reads MNHNS; CDR2 reads SASEGT. DNA of the CDR3: TGTGCCAGCAGTGGGACAGCGCTGAACACCGGGGAGCTGTTTTTT. Its protein is CASSGTALNTGELFF.

The table lists this clonotype with a few counts. V gene TRBV20-1 combines with J gene TRBJ2-5; 10 positions agree with TRBD1. With 4 bases clipped from V and 4 bases from J, the junction kept 3 bases outside the gene matches. CDR3 length: 13 residues. Germline values: CDR1 DFQATT, CDR2 SNEGSKA (reference sequence). CDR3 region: CSATTGGIETQYF. In DNA form, the CDR3 reads TGCAGTGCTACGACAGGGGGCATAGAGACCCAGTACTTC.

The chain links TRBV15 to TRBJ2-7; TRBD1 matches 10 bases. V lost 4 bases and J lost 4; bases outside the gene matches: 7. Germline V gene data show CDR1 as LNHNV and CDR2 as YYDKDF (reference sequence). The CDR3 length is 15 residues. CDR3 nucleotides: TGTGCCACCAGCATCCCCGGGACAGGGGTATACGAGCAGTACTTC. Its protein product is CATSIPGTGVYEQYF. The complete variable domain, with remaining parts taken from reference TRBV15 and TRBJ2-7, reads DAMVIQNPRYQVTQFGKPVTLSCSQTLNHNVMYWYQQKSSQAPKLLFHYYDKDFNNEADTPDNFQSRRPNTSFCFLDIRSPGLGDTAMYLCATSIPGTGVYEQYFGPGTRLTVT.

The chain has TRBV4-2 and TRBJ1-3; D might be TRBD1 (5 bases). The CDR3 covers 16 residues. The germline V and J ends were trimmed by 4 bases and 0 bases, with 13 bases remaining between them. The germline V gene has CDR1 LGHNA and CDR2 YNFKEQ. The CDR3: CASSPSTESSGNTIYF. CDR3 nucleotide sequence: TGTGCCAGCAGCCCGTCGACAGAGAGCTCTGGAAACACCATATATTTT.

This clonotype was counted a few times. The V and J genes are TRBV12-5 and TRBJ1-5, with a tentative D call TRBD1 (6 bases). Trimming cost V 6 bases and J 7 bases, with 13 bases left between them. This CDR3 has 13 residues. Germline assignment: CDR1 LGHNT and CDR2 FRNRAP. The CDR3 is CASGLGGLQPQHF. The DNA for the CDR3 is TGTGCTAGTGGCTTAGGGGGATTACAGCCCCAGCATTTT.

This clonotype was seen many times. This chain joins TRBV12-3 or TRBV12-4 and TRBJ2-5; the D is unclear. Trimming removed 2 bases from V and 5 bases from J, with 3 bases in between. There are 11 residues in the CDR3. CDR3 amino acids: CASSLRETQYF. DNA for the CDR3: TGTGCCAGCAGTTTAAGGGAGACCCAGTACTTC.

The chain recombines TRBV5-1 with TRBJ2-7; the match to TRBD1 covers 8 bases. The V segment lost 6 bases and the J segment 0 bases; nucleotides outside the gene matches: 11. CDR1 and CDR2 from the germline V gene are SGHRS and YFSETQ. The CDR3 runs to 16 residues. CDR3 sequence: CASTPFTGGTSYEQYF. The CDR3 DNA reads as TGCGCCAGCACCCCTTTCACAGGGGGGACCTCCTACGAGCAGTACTTC.

V and J are TRBV20-1 and TRBJ2-7; D assignment may be TRBD1 or TRBD2 (5 bases each). Germline CDR1 is DFQATT and CDR2 is SNEGSKA (reference sequence). This CDR3 is built from 14 residues. Trimming left V 7 bases short and J 3 bases short, with 19 bases between. The CDR3 protein is CSGSLGTAIYEQYF. CDR3 DNA: TGCAGTGGTAGTCTCGGGACGGCAATCTACGAGCAGTACTTC.

V and J are TRBV5-4 and TRBJ2-2; D gene ambiguous. V gave up 0 bases and J gave up 2 bases, with 8 bases separating them. This CDR3 region has 15 residues. Germline V gene sequence: CDR1 SGHNT, CDR2 YYREEE (reference sequence). The CDR3 loop reads CASSLDPLNTGELFF. The DNA for the CDR3 is TGTGCCAGCAGCTTGGACCCACTAAACACCGGGGAGCTGTTTTTT.

This clonotype came up many times. J is TRBJ2-1 and V is TRBV27; TRBD2 matches 9 bases. J lost 4 bases, V lost 7 bases, and 8 bases had no gene match. Germline V gives CDR1 MNHEY, CDR2 SMNVEV (reference sequence). The CDR3 spans 15 residues. The chain's CDR3 is CASIMTSGLYNEQFF. CDR3 nucleotides: TGTGCCAGCATTATGACTAGCGGTCTTTACAATGAGCAGTTCTTC.